Sequencing of this T cell receptor (beta chain) was carried out in a study of cytomegalovirus exposure and HLA in healthy donors. General study points: A classifier reportedly called cytomegalovirus status with high sensitivity and specificity. A reported reduction in N-insertions relative to the roughly 610-donor mean was seen in an Asian-associated ancestry cluster in a later analysis. It is likely that the observed cluster of highly shared sequence variants was a sequencing artifact.

Vbeta (60) and Jbeta (13) primers were used in the PCR. TCRdb's copy holds only in-frame clones and misses some; the assay was immunoSEQ multiplex PCR. This table has tens of thousands of clones, about 60% appearing once. On this clone itself: The antigen remains unidentified.

Sequencing was done on a sample of PBMCs. This TCR was sampled from a woman in her 30s in good health and CMV-seronegative.

Here the CDR3 DNA reads TGTGCCAGCAACCCAGGACAGGGACAGGACCAAGAGACCCAGTACTTC. Translated: CASNPGQGQDQETQYF. This chain uses TRBV27 with TRBJ2-5; 8 nucleotides agree with TRBD1. V dropped 7 bases and J dropped 0; count of bases not matched to a gene: 10. This CDR3 contains 16 residues. Germline V gene data show CDR1 as MNHEY and CDR2 as SMNVEV (reference sequence).